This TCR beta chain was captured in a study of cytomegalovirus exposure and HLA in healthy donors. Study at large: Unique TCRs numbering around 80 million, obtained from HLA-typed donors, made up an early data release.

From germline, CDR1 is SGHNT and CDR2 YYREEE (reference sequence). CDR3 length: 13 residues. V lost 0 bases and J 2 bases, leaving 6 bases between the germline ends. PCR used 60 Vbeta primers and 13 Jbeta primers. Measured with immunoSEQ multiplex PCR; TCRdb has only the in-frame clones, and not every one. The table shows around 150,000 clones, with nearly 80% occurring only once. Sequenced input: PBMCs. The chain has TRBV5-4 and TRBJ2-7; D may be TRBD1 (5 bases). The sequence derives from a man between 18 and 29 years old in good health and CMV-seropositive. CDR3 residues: CASSLEGPYEQYF. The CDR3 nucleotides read TGTGCCAGCAGCTTGGAGGGGCCCTACGAGCAGTACTTC.